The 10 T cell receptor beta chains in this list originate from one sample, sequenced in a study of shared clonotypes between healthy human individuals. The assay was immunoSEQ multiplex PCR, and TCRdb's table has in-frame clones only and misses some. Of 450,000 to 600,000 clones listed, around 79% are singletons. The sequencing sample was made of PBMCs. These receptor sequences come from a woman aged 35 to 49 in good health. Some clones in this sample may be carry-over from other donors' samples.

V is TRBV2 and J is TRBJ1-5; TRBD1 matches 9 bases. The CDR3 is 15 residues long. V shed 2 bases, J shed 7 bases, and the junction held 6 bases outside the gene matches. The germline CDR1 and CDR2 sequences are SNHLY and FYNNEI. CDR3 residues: CASSERDRVYQPQHF. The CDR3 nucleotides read TGTGCCAGCAGTGAACGGGACAGGGTGTACCAGCCCCAGCATTTT.

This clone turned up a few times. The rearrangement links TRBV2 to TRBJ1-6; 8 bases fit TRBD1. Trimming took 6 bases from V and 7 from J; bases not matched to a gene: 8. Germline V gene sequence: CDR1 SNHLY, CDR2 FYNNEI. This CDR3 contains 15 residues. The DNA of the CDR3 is TGTGCCAGCAGCCCCGGACAGGGTGGGAATTCACCCCTCCACTTT. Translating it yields CASSPGQGGNSPLHF.

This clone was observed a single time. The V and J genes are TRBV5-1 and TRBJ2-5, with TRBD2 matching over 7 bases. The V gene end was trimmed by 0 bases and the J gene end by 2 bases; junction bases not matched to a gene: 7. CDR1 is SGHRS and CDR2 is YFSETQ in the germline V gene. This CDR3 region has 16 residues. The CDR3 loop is CASSLVPGGGQETQYF. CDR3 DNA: TGCGCCAGCAGCTTGGTGCCGGGAGGAGGTCAAGAGACCCAGTACTTC.

The CDR3 here is CASSPGGGSIYEQFF. The CDR3, as DNA: TGCGCCAGCAGCCCAGGCGGCGGGTCGATCTATGAGCAGTTCTTC. V is TRBV5-1 and J is TRBJ2-1, with a tentative D call TRBD2 (5 bases). The germline V and J ends were trimmed by 4 bases and 8 bases, with 19 bases remaining between them. The V gene's germline CDR1 is SGHRS and CDR2 YFSETQ. The CDR3 consists of 15 residues.

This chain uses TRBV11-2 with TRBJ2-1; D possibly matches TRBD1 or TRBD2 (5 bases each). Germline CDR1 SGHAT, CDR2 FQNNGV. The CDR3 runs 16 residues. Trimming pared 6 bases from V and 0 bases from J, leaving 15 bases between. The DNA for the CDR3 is TGTGCCAGCAGGGCACAGGTTGGGAGCTCCTACAATGAGCAGTTCTTC. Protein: CASRAQVGSSYNEQFF.

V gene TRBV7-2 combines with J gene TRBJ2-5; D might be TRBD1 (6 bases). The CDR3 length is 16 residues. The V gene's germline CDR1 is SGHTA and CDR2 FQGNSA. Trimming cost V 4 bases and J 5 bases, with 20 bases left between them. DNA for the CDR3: TGTGCCAGCAGCTCGCTAGGCCGAACAGGGTCGGAGACCCAGTACTTC. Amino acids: CASSSLGRTGSETQYF.

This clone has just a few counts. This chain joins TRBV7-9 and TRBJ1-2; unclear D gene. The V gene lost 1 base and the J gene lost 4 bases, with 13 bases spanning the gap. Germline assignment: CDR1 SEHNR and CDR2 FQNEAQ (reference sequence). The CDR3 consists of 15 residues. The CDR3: CASSLGEAASYGYTF. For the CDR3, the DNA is TGTGCCAGCAGCTTAGGGGAGGCGGCATCCTATGGCTACACCTTC.

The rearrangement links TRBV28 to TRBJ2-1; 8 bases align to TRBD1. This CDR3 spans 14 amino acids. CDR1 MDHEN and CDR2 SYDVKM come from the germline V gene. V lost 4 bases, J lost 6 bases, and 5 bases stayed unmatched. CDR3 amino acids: CASSWTGYGNEQFF. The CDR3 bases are TGTGCCAGCAGTTGGACAGGGTACGGCAATGAGCAGTTCTTC.

CDR3 sequence reads: CASSKGLAGYNEQFF. CDR3 bases: TGTGCCAGCAGTAAGGGACTAGCGGGTTACAATGAGCAGTTCTTC. V and J are TRBV2 and TRBJ2-1, with 12 bases matching TRBD2. The V segment lost 5 bases and the J segment 4 bases; nucleotides outside the gene matches: 3. CDR3 length: 15 amino acids. Looked up from germline, CDR1 is SNHLY and CDR2 is FYNNEI.

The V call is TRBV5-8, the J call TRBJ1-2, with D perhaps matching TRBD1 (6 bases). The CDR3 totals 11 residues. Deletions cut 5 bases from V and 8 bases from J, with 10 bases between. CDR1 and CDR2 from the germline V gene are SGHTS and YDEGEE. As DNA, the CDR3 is TGTGCCAGCAGTTCGGGGGCGGGCTACACCTTC. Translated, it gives CASSSGAGYTF.